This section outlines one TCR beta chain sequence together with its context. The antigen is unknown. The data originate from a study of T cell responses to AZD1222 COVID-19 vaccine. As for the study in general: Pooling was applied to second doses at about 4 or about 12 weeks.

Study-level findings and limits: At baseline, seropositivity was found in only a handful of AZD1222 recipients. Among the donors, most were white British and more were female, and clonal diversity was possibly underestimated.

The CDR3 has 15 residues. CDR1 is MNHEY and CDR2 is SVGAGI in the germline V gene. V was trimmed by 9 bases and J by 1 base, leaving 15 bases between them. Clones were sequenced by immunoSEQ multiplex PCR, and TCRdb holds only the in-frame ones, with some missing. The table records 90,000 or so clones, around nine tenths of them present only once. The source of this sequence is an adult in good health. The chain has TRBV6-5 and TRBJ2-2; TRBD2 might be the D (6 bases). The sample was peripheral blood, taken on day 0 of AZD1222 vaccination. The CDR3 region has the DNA TGTGCCAGTATGTGGAGGGAACGGAACACCGGGGAGCTGTTTTTT. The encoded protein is CASMWRERNTGELFF.